Below are 15 T cell receptor beta chains sequenced from a single sample in a study of blood T cell repertoires in COVID-19. TCRdb's copy holds only in-frame clones and misses some; the assay was immunoSEQ multiplex PCR. The data show 130,000 or so clones, more than 75% seen once. Sequencing was done on a sample of peripheral blood. All receptors derive from a woman in her 70s with COVID-19, enrolled during active disease.

This clone was seen a few times. This chain links TRBV6-5 with TRBJ2-7; a possible D gene is TRBD1 (5 bases). CDR3 length equals 13 residues. The V gene's germline CDR1 is MNHEY and CDR2 SVGAGI. Trimming stripped 6 bases from V and 7 bases from J, with 16 bases between. Here the CDR3 DNA reads TGTGCCAGCAGCAAACAGGATCCGGATGAGCAGTACTTC. This codes for CASSKQDPDEQYF.

The gene calls are TRBV18 and TRBJ1-1; D is perhaps TRBD1 (5 bases). V lost 6 bases and J 0 bases, leaving 8 bases between the germline ends. CDR3 length: 13 amino acids. Germline lookup yields CDR1 KGHSH and CDR2 LQKENI. CDR3 sequence: CASSQGMNTEAFF. The CDR3 DNA reads TGTGCCAGCTCCCAGGGTATGAACACTGAAGCTTTCTTT.

V usage is TRBV9 and J usage is TRBJ2-2; 7 bases line up with TRBD2. The CDR3 has 18 amino acids. Germline CDR1 reads SGDLS; CDR2 reads YYNGEE. V dropped 4 bases and J dropped 4; count of bases not matched to a gene: 16. CDR3 sequence reads: CASSPNPSSGGGTGELFF. The CDR3, as DNA: TGTGCCAGCAGCCCTAACCCCTCCTCGGGAGGAGGCACCGGGGAGCTGTTTTTT. Full variable domain (outside the CDR3, taken from reference TRBV9 and TRBJ2-2): DSGVTQTPKHLITATGQRVTLRCSPRSGDLSVYWYQQSLDQGLQFLIQYYNGEERAKGNILERFSAQQFPDLHSELNLSSLELGDSALYFCASSPNPSSGGGTGELFFGEGSRLTVL.

In regard to this clone: The junction does not match germline at one end; this may be a read error. CDR3 protein: CTGQIQETQYF. As DNA, the CDR3 is TGTACCGGACAGATCCAAGAGACCCAGTACTTC. The genes are TRBV5-1 and TRBJ2-5, with D tentatively TRBD1 (6 bases). Looked up from germline, CDR1 is SGHRS and CDR2 is YFSETQ. The CDR3 totals 11 residues.

The chain is built from TRBV14 and TRBJ2-4, with D hard to call. Germline V gives CDR1 SGHDN, CDR2 FVKESK. This CDR3 is 17 amino acids long. V was trimmed by 0 bases and J by 0 bases, leaving 12 bases between them. CDR3 sequence: CASSQDLTSGAKNIQYF. The CDR3 nucleotides are TGTGCCAGCAGCCAAGACTTGACTTCGGGAGCCAAAAACATTCAGTACTTC.

J is TRBJ2-7 and V is TRBV7-2, with 11 bases lining up with TRBD2. The junction had 3 bases not matched to a gene; V was cut back by 5 bases and J by 0 bases. The CDR3 contains 15 residues. From germline, CDR1 is SGHTA and CDR2 FQGNSA. The CDR3 loop is CASSQTSGVSYEQYF. The CDR3 DNA sequence: TGTGCCAGCAGCCAGACTAGCGGGGTCTCCTACGAGCAGTACTTC.

The chain is built from TRBV11-1 and TRBJ2-7; weak D call: TRBD1 (6 bases). V was trimmed by 5 bases and J by 2 bases, leaving 10 bases between them. The CDR3 length is 13 residues. Germline V gives CDR1 SGHAT, CDR2 FQDESV (reference sequence). In nucleotides, the CDR3 is TGTGCCAGCAGCCAAAGACAGGCCTACGAGCAGTACTTC. Amino acid sequence: CASSQRQAYEQYF. Filled out from reference TRBV11-1 and TRBJ2-7, the complete variable domain reads EAEVAQSPRYKITEKSQAVAFWCDPISGHATLYWYRQILGQGPELLVQFQDESVVDDSQLPKDRFSAERLKGVDSTLKIQPAELGDSAMYLCASSQRQAYEQYFGPGTRLTVT.

This chain connects TRBV3-1 (or the pseudogene TRBV3-2) to TRBJ2-3; D uncertain. Deletions cut 4 bases from V and 1 base from J, with 6 bases between. This CDR3 is 13 amino acids long. The germline V gene encodes CDR1 LGHDT and CDR2 YNNKEL (reference sequence). This CDR3 reads CASSPRGTDTQYF. CDR3 in DNA: TGTGCCAGCAGCCCCCGGGGCACAGATACGCAGTATTTT.

This clone was seen a handful of times. This rearrangement joins TRBV5-4 to TRBJ1-1; the D is unclear. V lost 2 bases to trimming and J lost 3 bases, with 11 bases between them. The CDR3 consists of 14 residues. Germline V lookup: CDR1 SGHNT, CDR2 YYREEE (reference sequence). The CDR3 loop reads CASSLFNRDTEAFF. DNA of the CDR3: TGTGCCAGCAGCTTATTCAATCGGGACACTGAAGCTTTCTTT.

The CDR3 loop reads CASSRGPRGPDQPQHF. CDR3 bases: TGTGCCAGCTCACGAGGCCCCAGGGGGCCGGATCAGCCCCAGCATTTT. The rearrangement uses TRBV18 and TRBJ1-5; 8 positions agree with TRBD1. In germline, CDR1 is KGHSH, CDR2 LQKENI. The junction had 10 bases not matched to a gene; V was cut back by 4 bases and J by 5 bases. The CDR3 runs 16 residues.

The chain has TRBV19 and TRBJ2-1; weak D call: TRBD1 (6 bases). Looked up from germline, CDR1 is LNHDA and CDR2 is SQIVND (reference sequence). The CDR3 runs 16 residues. V lost 5 bases to trimming and J lost 0 bases, with 14 bases between them. CDR3: CASSVAGTLSYNEQFF. The CDR3 nucleotides are TGTGCCAGTAGTGTCGCCGGGACACTCTCCTACAATGAGCAGTTCTTC.

This chain joins TRBV5-1 and TRBJ1-2; D not resolved. The CDR3 loop spans 13 amino acids. Trimming shortened V by 0 bases and J by 5 bases, and 8 bases separated the two germline ends. Germline lookup yields CDR1 SGHRS and CDR2 YFSETQ. The CDR3, as DNA: TGCGCCAGCAGCTTGGAGGCGGTGTATGGCTACACCTTC. It encodes CASSLEAVYGYTF.

This clone has just one count. V usage is TRBV19 and J usage is TRBJ2-3; possible D gene TRBD1, 6 bases. Germline-derived CDR1 and CDR2 are LNHDA and SQIVND (reference sequence). The CDR3 runs 15 residues. Trimming pared 4 bases from V and 2 bases from J, leaving 13 bases between. The CDR3 DNA is TGTGCCAGTAGTACCAGGGGACGGTCCACAGATACGCAGTATTTT. Its protein product is CASSTRGRSTDTQYF.

This clone was found a few times. V is TRBV29-1 and J is TRBJ1-1; D is perhaps TRBD1 (6 bases). CDR1 SQVTM and CDR2 ANQGSEA come from the germline V gene. This CDR3 is built from 13 residues. V lost 3 bases and J 10 bases, leaving 18 bases between the germline ends. CDR3 amino acids: CSVDDRGQKGAFF. As DNA, the CDR3 is TGCAGCGTTGACGATCGGGGACAAAAAGGAGCTTTCTTT.

The rearrangement uses TRBV4-2 and TRBJ1-2; D possibly corresponds to TRBD1 (6 bases). Per germline, CDR1 LGHNA and CDR2 YNFKEQ. Trimming stripped 0 bases from V and 4 bases from J, with 12 bases between. The CDR3 extends over 15 amino acids. The CDR3 DNA reads as TGTGCCAGCAGCCAAGATACGGGGGGCTTCTATGGCTACACCTTC. Its translation: CASSQDTGGFYGYTF.